Below, 29 T cell receptor beta chains from the same sample are listed, as sequenced in a study of post-analysis software for immune sequencing data (dated by TCRdb to the mid-2010s). What the authors observed across the whole study: Significantly higher frequencies in patients than in controls were found for a few TRBV segments, including TRBV5-6, TRBV5-1 and TRBV20-1.

The library was prepared using PCR. Sequenced using an Illumina HiSeq 2500. To reduce PCR and sequencing biases, unique molecular identifiers were built into the TCR beta cDNA libraries. Through fastp at Q25 and MiXCR, TCRdb rebuilt clones from the public reads, retaining in-frame beta chains. Duplicate CDR3 protein sequences are folded into a single record with the most common DNA and genes. The sample profile shows a few hundred thousand distinct CDR3 sequences; less than 40% of them were found once. 10% to 15% of the sample rests with the top ten. Their recognized antigens are unknown. Material for sequencing was blood. The source is a girl aged 5 to 17 with multiple sclerosis.

The chain is built from TRBV7-2 and TRBJ1-6, with TRBD1 identical over 9 bases. Germline trimming cut 1 base from V and 9 bases from J; bases unmatched to any gene: 4. The CDR3 sequence is 15 residues long. CDR1 is SGHTA, CDR2 FQGNSA, per germline. In nucleotides, the CDR3 is TGTGCCAGCAGCTTAGAGGGACAGGGTCCTTCACCCCTCCACTTT. As protein: CASSLEGQGPSPLHF.

The sample holds a few counts of this clonotype. The chain combines TRBV4-3 with TRBJ2-1, with D hard to call. The CDR3 is 15 residues long. The germline V gene encodes CDR1 LGHNA and CDR2 YSLEER. V was pared by 0 bases and J by 7 bases, with 13 bases between. The CDR3 DNA follows: TGCGCCAGCAGCCAAGATTGGTTCGGTATGAATGAGCAGTTCTTC. Amino acids: CASSQDWFGMNEQFF.

V gene TRBV20-1 combines with J gene TRBJ2-1; 9 bases are a match to TRBD1. The germline V gene has CDR1 DFQATT and CDR2 SNEGSKA (reference sequence). The CDR3 spans 14 residues. V lost 6 bases, J lost 1 base, and 4 bases stayed unmatched. The CDR3 here is CSATDRGSYNEQFF. The DNA for the CDR3 is TGCAGTGCAACCGACAGGGGGTCCTACAATGAGCAGTTCTTC.

The chain has TRBV5-1 and TRBJ2-1, with D perhaps matching TRBD2 (6 bases). With 0 bases removed from V and 10 bases from J, the gap between germline ends came to 17 bases. This CDR3 is built from 15 residues. Germline V lookup: CDR1 SGHRS, CDR2 YFSETQ. The CDR3, as DNA: TGCGCCAGCAGCTTGGTCGGGGGAAGCATCCGCGAGCAGTTCTTC. It translates to CASSLVGGSIREQFF.

V and J are TRBV12-3 or TRBV12-4 and TRBJ2-3, with D tentatively TRBD2 (6 bases). V was clipped by 5 bases and J by 3 bases, with 15 bases between them. The length of the CDR3 is 15 residues. The CDR3 sequence is CASSPTAGRTDTQYF. CDR3 nucleotides: TGTGCCAGCAGTCCCACAGCGGGCCGGACAGATACGCAGTATTTT.

In this sample, this clonotype turned up a few times. The chain employs TRBV7-9 and TRBJ1-1; D gene unclear. Germline V lookup: CDR1 SEHNR, CDR2 FQNEAQ (reference sequence). This CDR3 is 14 amino acids long. The ends were cut back, 1 base at V and 10 bases at J, with 16 bases in the middle. DNA of the CDR3: TGTGCCAGCAGCTTAGTAGATCGGGGAACATCAGCTTTCTTT. Its protein is CASSLVDRGTSAFF.

This clonotype was seen a handful of times. This chain links TRBV12-3 or TRBV12-4 with TRBJ2-3, with no clear D. V was shortened by 3 bases and J by 2 bases, with 12 bases between the two germline ends. This CDR3 spans 15 amino acids. CDR3 in DNA: TGTGCCAGCAGTTTCCCGGGCAGGTCCACAGATACGCAGTATTTT. This encodes CASSFPGRSTDTQYF.

This clonotype was found a few times. J is TRBJ1-2 and V is TRBV5-6, with D hard to call. The germline CDR1 and CDR2 sequences are SGHDT and YYEEEE. Trimming left V 1 base short and J 2 bases short, with 9 bases between. The CDR3 runs to 14 residues. The CDR3 nucleotides are TGTGCCAGCAGCTTGACCCGAAGGAACTATGGCTACACCTTC. This codes for CASSLTRRNYGYTF.

V usage is TRBV5-6 and J usage is TRBJ2-2, with D perhaps TRBD1 (5 bases). Trimming left V 3 bases short and J 6 bases short, with 12 bases between. The CDR3 covers 14 residues. Germline CDR1 reads SGHDT; CDR2 reads YYEEEE. The CDR3 sequence is CASSWATTAGELFF. DNA of the CDR3: TGTGCCAGCAGCTGGGCCACGACAGCCGGGGAGCTGTTTTTT.

This clonotype was observed a handful of times. The chain uses TRBV6-2 or TRBV6-3 and TRBJ2-1; D ambiguous. The CDR3 totals 12 residues. Germline assignment: CDR1 MNHEY and CDR2 SVGEGT. Trimming stripped 5 bases from V and 6 bases from J, with 8 bases between. The CDR3 sequence is CASSRSGNEQFF. The CDR3 nucleotides are TGTGCCAGCAGTCGGTCTGGCAATGAGCAGTTCTTC.

V is TRBV7-7 and J is TRBJ2-1; 16 bases fit TRBD2. Per germline, CDR1 SSHAT and CDR2 FNYEAQ (reference sequence). This CDR3 spans 17 amino acids. Trimming at V came to 5 bases and at J to 2 bases, leaving 3 bases not matched to a gene. Written as DNA, the CDR3 is TGTGCCAGCAGCGTCGGGACTAGCGGGGGGGCCTACAATGAGCAGTTCTTC. Translating it yields CASSVGTSGGAYNEQFF.

The chain couples TRBV14 to TRBJ1-2; 9 bases are shared with TRBD1. With V trimmed by 5 bases and J by 3 bases, 7 bases remained unmatched. Germline CDR1 reads SGHDN; CDR2 reads FVKESK. The CDR3 contains 15 residues. The CDR3 loop is CASSFYTGGDYGYTF. The CDR3 nucleotides read TGTGCCAGCAGCTTTTATACAGGGGGCGACTATGGCTACACCTTC.

The CDR3 nucleotides read TGTGCCATCAGTGAGCCGCAGGGGGCAGGCGGCCACAATGAGCAGTTCTTC. This gives the protein CAISEPQGAGGHNEQFF. J is TRBJ2-1 and V is TRBV10-3; 8 nucleotides align to TRBD1. The CDR3 length is 17 residues. Germline V gene sequence: CDR1 ENHRY, CDR2 SYGVKD. V dropped 2 bases and J dropped 5; count of bases not matched to a gene: 11.

This chain uses TRBV4-1 with TRBJ2-7; D is undetermined. CDR3 length equals 13 residues. Trimming cost V 3 bases and J 0 bases, with 6 bases left between them. Germline CDR1 reads MGHRA; CDR2 reads YSYEKL. The CDR3 DNA sequence: TGCGCCAGCAGCCAGCTCATCTCCTACGAGCAGTACTTC. It translates to CASSQLISYEQYF.

J is TRBJ2-5 and V is TRBV12-3 or TRBV12-4; TRBD2 matches at 7 bases. V was pared by 3 bases and J by 5 bases, with 3 bases of the junction left unmatched. This CDR3 is 13 amino acids long. The CDR3 here is CASSFGGSETQYF. DNA for the CDR3: TGTGCCAGCAGTTTCGGGGGGAGCGAGACCCAGTACTTC.

Turning to this clonotype: Just one base apart from a much larger clone, this may be a read error. V usage is TRBV7-6 and J usage is TRBJ1-6, with D possibly matching TRBD1 (6 bases). V shed 5 bases and J shed 10 bases, with 21 bases lying between them. CDR1 is SGHVS and CDR2 is FNYEAQ in the germline V gene. The CDR3 runs 16 residues. CDR3 nucleotide sequence: TGTGCCAGCAGCCCCGACGACAGGAGTAATGGCTCACCCCTCCACTTT. It specifies CASSPDDRSNGSPLHF.

V and J are TRBV5-5 and TRBJ1-3; no firm D call. The CDR3 spans 15 residues. Germline CDR1 and CDR2: SGHKS and YYEKEE (reference sequence). V shed 0 bases and J shed 1 base, with 8 bases lying between them. CDR3 in amino acids: CASSLAGDSGNTIYF. The CDR3 region has the DNA TGTGCCAGCAGCTTGGCCGGGGATTCTGGAAACACCATATATTTT.

The V call is TRBV29-1, the J call TRBJ2-7; the D call may be TRBD1 or TRBD2 (6 bases each). CDR3 length: 13 residues. Germline CDR1 is SQVTM and CDR2 is ANQGSEA. Trimming left V 6 bases short and J 2 bases short, with 14 bases between. DNA for the CDR3: TGCAGCGTGGAGGGCGGGACACCCTACGAGCAGTACTTC. Its translation: CSVEGGTPYEQYF.

For this clonotype: At one boundary the junction diverges from the germline segment, which might be a read error. The chain combines TRBV9 with TRBJ2-3, with 10 bases matching TRBD2. CDR3 size: 15 residues. The germline V gene has CDR1 SGDLS and CDR2 YYNGEE. CDR3 coding DNA: TGTGCCGGCAGCGTACTAGCGGGGAGCACAGATACGCAGTATTTT. Amino acid sequence: CAGSVLAGSTDTQYF.

The table lists this clonotype with many counts. The chain is built from TRBV29-1 and TRBJ2-6; D unresolved. The V end was cut by 6 bases, the J end by 4 bases, with 13 bases between. This CDR3 has 14 residues. CDR1 and CDR2 (germline): SQVTM, ANQGSEA. CDR3 sequence: CSVYPFSGANVLTF. CDR3 nucleotides: TGCAGCGTGTACCCCTTTTCCGGGGCCAACGTCCTGACTTTC. Filled out from reference TRBV29-1 and TRBJ2-6, the complete variable domain reads SAVISQKPSRDICQRGTSLTIQCQVDSQVTMMFWYRQQPGQSLTLIATANQGSEATYESGFVIDKFPISRPNLTFSTLTVSNMSPEDSSIYLCSVYPFSGANVLTFGAGSRLTVL.

V gene TRBV3-1 combines with J gene TRBJ2-2; TRBD2 matches at 12 bases. Germline CDR1 LGHDT, CDR2 YNNKEL (reference sequence). This CDR3 comprises 18 residues. Losses at the gene ends were 2 bases for V and 3 bases for J; bases not matched to a gene: 7. The CDR3 sequence: CASSQLAGGPVYTGELFF. The CDR3 bases are TGTGCCAGCAGCCAACTAGCGGGGGGGCCAGTCTACACCGGGGAGCTGTTTTTT.

This chain uses TRBV20-1 with TRBJ2-7, with TRBD1 identical over 7 bases. This CDR3 is built from 13 residues. V lost 5 bases and J lost 5; bases outside the gene matches: 9. Per germline, CDR1 DFQATT and CDR2 SNEGSKA (reference sequence). This chain's CDR3 is CSAPGQVLNEQYF. CDR3 sequence (DNA): TGCAGTGCTCCCGGACAGGTCCTGAACGAGCAGTACTTC.

This clonotype was detected many times. A junction end diverges from the germline sequence, so it may reflect a read error. The rearrangement uses TRBV12-3 or TRBV12-4 and TRBJ2-7; D is perhaps TRBD2 (6 bases). This CDR3 contains 13 residues. CDR3 DNA sequence: TGTGCCACCAGTCGGACTACCGCACGCGAGCAGTACTTC. Translation: CATSRTTAREQYF.

The V call is TRBV20-1, the J call TRBJ2-4, with D possibly being TRBD2 (5 bases). The germline gives CDR1 DFQATT, CDR2 SNEGSKA (reference sequence). Trimming cost V 6 bases and J 4 bases, with 19 bases left between them. There are 15 residues in the CDR3. The CDR3 protein is CSAKFLPSGKNIQYF. The CDR3 bases are TGCAGTGCCAAATTCCTCCCCAGCGGTAAAAACATTCAGTACTTC.

The chain carries TRBV12-5 and TRBJ2-6, with 8 positions matching TRBD1. The CDR3 is made up of 20 amino acids. The V segment lost 1 base and the J segment 0 bases; nucleotides outside the gene matches: 11. Looked up from germline, CDR1 is LGHNT and CDR2 is FRNRAP. In nucleotides, the CDR3 is TGTGCTAGTGGTTTGGCACCGCTGGACAGGGCTCACTCTGGGGCCAACGTCCTGACTTTC. It specifies CASGLAPLDRAHSGANVLTF.

The table lists this clonotype with a count of one. The V gene is TRBV11-2, the J gene TRBJ2-1, with 14 bases aligning to TRBD2. The CDR3 is 15 residues long. Germline V lookup: CDR1 SGHAT, CDR2 FQNNGV. V trimming: 5 bases; J trimming: 9 bases; junction bases outside the gene matches: 6. The CDR3 sequence: CASSLGLAGGGEQFF. DNA for the CDR3: TGTGCCAGCAGCCTAGGACTAGCGGGGGGTGGTGAGCAGTTCTTC. The full variable domain, with the rest looked up from reference TRBV11-2 and TRBJ2-1, is EAGVAQSPRYKIIEKRQSVAFWCNPISGHATLYWYQQILGQGPKLLIQFQNNGVVDDSQLPKDRFSAERLKGVDSTLKIQPAKLEDSAVYLCASSLGLAGGGEQFFGPGTRLTVL.

This clonotype occurred a few times. The chain has TRBV29-1 and TRBJ2-3; D gene uncertain. Per germline, CDR1 SQVTM and CDR2 ANQGSEA. The CDR3 has 12 amino acids. Trimming took 1 base from V and 4 from J, leaving 6 bases between them. CDR3 in DNA: TGCAGCGTTGAAGCCCCCCCAGATACGCAGTATTTT. Its protein is CSVEAPPDTQYF.

This clonotype came up a few times. The chain is built from TRBV3-1 and TRBJ2-5; either TRBD1 or TRBD2 may supply D (5 bases each). V was shortened by 0 bases and J by 1 base, with 12 bases between the two germline ends. CDR3 length: 16 amino acids. Germline values: CDR1 LGHDT, CDR2 YNNKEL (reference sequence). CDR3 coding DNA: TGTGCCAGCAGCCAAGATCCTGGGGGAATCCAAGAGACCCAGTACTTC. Translation: CASSQDPGGIQETQYF.

This clonotype has a handful of counts. The genes are TRBV5-1 and TRBJ2-7; a possible D gene is TRBD2 (6 bases). Trimming stripped 4 bases from V and 6 bases from J, with 14 bases between. The germline V gene encodes CDR1 SGHRS and CDR2 YFSETQ. There are 13 residues in the CDR3. For the CDR3, the DNA is TGCGCCAGCAGCACCGGGGCGGGGAGCGAGCAGTACTTC. Amino acid sequence: CASSTGAGSEQYF.